The entry below gives a single TCR beta chain sequence along with its context. The antigen remains undetermined. Individually, cDNA molecules had unique molecular identifiers attached to them. TCRdb independently ran MiXCR on the 5' RACE reads; one entry per CDR3 protein. The repertoire holds about 40,000 distinct CDR3 sequences, with 5% to 6.5% as singletons. The data were taken from a study of early T cells in non-severe SARS-CoV-2 infection. Study-level information: Alpha and beta chains were unpaired, from unsorted whole-blood bulk RNA.

Germline V gene data show CDR1 as LNHDA and CDR2 as SQIVND (reference sequence). The CDR3 is 16 amino acids. The V end lost 1 base, the J end lost 1 base, and 11 bases lay between the germline ends. Whole-study findings and limits: Matching with VDJdb favored anti-spike CD8 responses (missing private and CD4 specificities).

Sequencing input: whole blood. The clonotype comes from an adult who was a healthcare worker with PCR-confirmed SARS-CoV-2 infection or an uninfected control (not recorded which). The chain employs TRBV19 and TRBJ1-5, with D uncertain. The CDR3 nucleotides read TGTGCCAGTAGTATAGTCCCGGTCCCAAGCAATCAGCCCCAGCATTTT. It is translated as CASSIVPVPSNQPQHF.